The T cell receptor beta chain under discussion was sequenced for a study of cytomegalovirus exposure and HLA in healthy donors. Overall study context: The use of the same platform for the 120 or so validation repertoires and the 550 to 700 first-cohort repertoires was reported by a later analysis.

Data came from immunoSEQ multiplex PCR; TCRdb stores just in-frame clones and leaves some out. The profile shows hundreds of thousands of clones, about 92% of them singletons. This CDR3 region has 14 residues. Germline V gives CDR1 MNHEY, CDR2 SMNVEV (reference sequence). The V and J ends lost 7 bases and 0 bases respectively, with 9 bases between them. Study-wide results and limits: While the bulk of TCR sequences proved rare, some public TCRs turned up in many donors. Subsequent analysis revealed that first-cohort TCR clusters tended to co-occur in the roughly 120 validation repertoires.

With respect to this clone: Its antigen is not known.

The donors were in the 120-subject validation cohort; that cohort was separate from the roughly 700-subject first cohort. The chain combines TRBV27 with TRBJ1-4, with D uncertain. Sequencing was performed on PBMCs. This sequence was found in a woman aged 25-40 years in good health and CMV-seronegative. The CDR3 DNA follows: TGTGCCAGCAAGAGGTGGACAACTAATGAAAAACTGTTTTTT. Amino acid sequence: CASKRWTTNEKLFF.